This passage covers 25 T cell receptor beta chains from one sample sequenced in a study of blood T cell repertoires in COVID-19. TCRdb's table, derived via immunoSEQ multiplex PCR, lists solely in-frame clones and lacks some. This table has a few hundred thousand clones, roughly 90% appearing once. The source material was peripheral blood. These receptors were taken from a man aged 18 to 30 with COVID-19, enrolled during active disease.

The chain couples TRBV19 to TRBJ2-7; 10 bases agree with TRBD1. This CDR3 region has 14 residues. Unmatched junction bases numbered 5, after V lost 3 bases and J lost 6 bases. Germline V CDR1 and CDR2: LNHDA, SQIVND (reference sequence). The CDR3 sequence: CASSIATGGIEQYF. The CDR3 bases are TGTGCCAGTAGTATTGCGACAGGGGGCATCGAGCAGTACTTC.

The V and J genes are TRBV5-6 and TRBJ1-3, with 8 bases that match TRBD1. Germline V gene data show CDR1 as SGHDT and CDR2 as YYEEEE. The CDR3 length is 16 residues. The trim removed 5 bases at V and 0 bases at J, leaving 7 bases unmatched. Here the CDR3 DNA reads TGTGCCAGCAGTTACGGGACAGGTGTCTCTGGAAACACCATATATTTT. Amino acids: CASSYGTGVSGNTIYF.

CDR3 in DNA: TGTGCCTGGGAGCGGGAGGCTCACGAGCAGTACTTC. The encoded protein is CAWEREAHEQYF. The chain has TRBV30 and TRBJ2-7, with 9 nucleotides matching TRBD2. The germline CDR1 and CDR2 sequences are GTSNPN and SVGIG (reference sequence). This CDR3 region has 12 residues. The V gene end was trimmed by 5 bases and the J gene end by 5 bases; junction bases not matched to a gene: 4.

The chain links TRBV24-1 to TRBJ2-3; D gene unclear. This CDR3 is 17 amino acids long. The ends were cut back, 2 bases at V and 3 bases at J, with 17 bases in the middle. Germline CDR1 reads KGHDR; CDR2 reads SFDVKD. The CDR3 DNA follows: TGTGCCACCAGTGATTCCTTTTACGGGTCTGGGACAGATACGCAGTATTTT. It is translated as CATSDSFYGSGTDTQYF.

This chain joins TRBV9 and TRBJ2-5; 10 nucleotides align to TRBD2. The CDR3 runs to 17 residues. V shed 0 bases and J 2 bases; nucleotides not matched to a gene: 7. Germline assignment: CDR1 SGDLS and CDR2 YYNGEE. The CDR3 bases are TGTGCCAGCAGCGTAGGCGGAGTAGCGGGGGGTCAAGAGACCCAGTACTTC. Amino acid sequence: CASSVGGVAGGQETQYF.

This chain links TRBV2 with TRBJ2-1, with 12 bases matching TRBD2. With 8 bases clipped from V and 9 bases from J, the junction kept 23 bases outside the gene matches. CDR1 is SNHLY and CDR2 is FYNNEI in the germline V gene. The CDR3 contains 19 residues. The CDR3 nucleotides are TGTGCCAGCTCTTCCCTGCCCATCGGGCCGCTAGCGGGGGGGAGTGAGCAGTTCTTC. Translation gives CASSSLPIGPLAGGSEQFF.

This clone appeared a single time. CDR3 DNA: TGCAGTGCTAGTTTGGGAGACAATCAGCCCCAGCATTTT. Its protein product is CSASLGDNQPQHF. The chain uses TRBV20-1 and TRBJ1-5; D is unclear. Germline V gene sequence: CDR1 DFQATT, CDR2 SNEGSKA (reference sequence). This CDR3 spans 13 amino acids. Deletions cut 3 bases from V and 3 bases from J, with 9 bases between.

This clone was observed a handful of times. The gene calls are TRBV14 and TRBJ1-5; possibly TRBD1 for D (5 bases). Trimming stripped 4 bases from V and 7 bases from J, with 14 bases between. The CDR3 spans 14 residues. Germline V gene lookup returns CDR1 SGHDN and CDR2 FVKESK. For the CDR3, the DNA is TGTGCCAGCAGCCCTAGGGGATCGGCGCAGCCCCAGCATTTT. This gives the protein CASSPRGSAQPQHF.

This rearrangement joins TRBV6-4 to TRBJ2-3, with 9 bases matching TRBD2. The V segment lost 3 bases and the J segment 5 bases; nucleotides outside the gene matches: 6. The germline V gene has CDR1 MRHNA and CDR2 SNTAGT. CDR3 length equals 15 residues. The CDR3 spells CASSDQSGGKDTQYF. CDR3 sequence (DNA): TGTGCCAGCAGTGATCAAAGCGGGGGGAAAGATACGCAGTATTTT.

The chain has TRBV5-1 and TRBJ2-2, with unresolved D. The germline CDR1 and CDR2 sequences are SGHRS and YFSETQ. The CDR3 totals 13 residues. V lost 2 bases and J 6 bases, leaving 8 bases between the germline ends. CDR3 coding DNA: TGCGCCAGCAGCTTCGGGTCCCCCGGGGAGCTGTTTTTT. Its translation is CASSFGSPGELFF.

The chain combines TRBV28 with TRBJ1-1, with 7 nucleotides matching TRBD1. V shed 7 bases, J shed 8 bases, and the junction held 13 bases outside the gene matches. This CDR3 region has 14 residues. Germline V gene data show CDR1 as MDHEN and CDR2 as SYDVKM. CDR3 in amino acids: CASTRFKRQGEAFF. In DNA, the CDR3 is TGTGCCAGCACCCGCTTCAAGAGACAGGGAGAAGCTTTCTTT.

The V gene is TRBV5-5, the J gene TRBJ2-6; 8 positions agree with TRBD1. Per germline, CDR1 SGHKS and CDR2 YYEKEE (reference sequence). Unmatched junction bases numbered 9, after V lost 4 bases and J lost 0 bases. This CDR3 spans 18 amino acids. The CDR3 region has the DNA TGTGCCAGCAGCGTAGGACAGGGCGTGGTCTCTGGGGCCAACGTCCTGACTTTC. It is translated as CASSVGQGVVSGANVLTF.

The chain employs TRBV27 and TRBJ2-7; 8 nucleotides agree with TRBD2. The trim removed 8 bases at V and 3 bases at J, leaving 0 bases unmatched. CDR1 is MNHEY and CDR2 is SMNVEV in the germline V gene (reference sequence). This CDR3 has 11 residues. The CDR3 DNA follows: TGTGCCAGCGGGACTAGCTACGAGCAGTACTTC. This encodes CASGTSYEQYF.

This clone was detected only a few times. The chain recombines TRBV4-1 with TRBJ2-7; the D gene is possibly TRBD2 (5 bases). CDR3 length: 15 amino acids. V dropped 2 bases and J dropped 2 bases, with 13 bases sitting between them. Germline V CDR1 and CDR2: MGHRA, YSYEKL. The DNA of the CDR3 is TGCGCCAGCAGCCAAACCTTCGGGGTGGCCTACGAGCAGTACTTC. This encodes CASSQTFGVAYEQYF.

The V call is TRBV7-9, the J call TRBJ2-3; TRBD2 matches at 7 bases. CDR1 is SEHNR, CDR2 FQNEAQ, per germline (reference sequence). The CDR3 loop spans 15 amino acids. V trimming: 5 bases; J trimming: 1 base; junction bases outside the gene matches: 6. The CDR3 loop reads CASSPAGFGTDTQYF. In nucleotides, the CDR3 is TGTGCCAGCAGCCCAGCGGGGTTTGGCACAGATACGCAGTATTTT. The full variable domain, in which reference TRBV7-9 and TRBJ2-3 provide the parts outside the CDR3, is DTGVSQNPRHKITKRGQNVTFRCDPISEHNRLYWYRQTLGQGPEFLTYFQNEAQLEKSRLLSDRFSAERPKGSFSTLEIQRTEQGDSAMYLCASSPAGFGTDTQYFGPGTRLTVL.

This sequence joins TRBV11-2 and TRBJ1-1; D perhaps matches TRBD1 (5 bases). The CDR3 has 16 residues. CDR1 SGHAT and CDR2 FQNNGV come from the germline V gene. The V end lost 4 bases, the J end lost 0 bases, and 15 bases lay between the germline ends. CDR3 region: CASSSKGVSMNTEAFF. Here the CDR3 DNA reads TGTGCCAGCAGCTCAAAAGGGGTCAGCATGAACACTGAAGCTTTCTTT.

CDR3 protein: CASSIRTSGRSEQYF. As DNA, the CDR3 is TGTGCCAGCAGCATTAGGACTAGCGGGAGATCCGAGCAGTACTTC. The rearrangement links TRBV5-4 to TRBJ2-7, with TRBD2 identical over 13 bases. Germline V CDR1 and CDR2: SGHNT, YYREEE (reference sequence). The V segment lost 4 bases and the J segment 6 bases; nucleotides outside the gene matches: 7. The CDR3 spans 15 residues.

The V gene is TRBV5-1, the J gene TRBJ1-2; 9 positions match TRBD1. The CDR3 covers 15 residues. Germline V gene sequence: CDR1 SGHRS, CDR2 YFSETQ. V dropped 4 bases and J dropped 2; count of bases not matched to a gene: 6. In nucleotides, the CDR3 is TGCGCCAGCAGCGGAAAAACAGGGGGCAACTATGGCTACACCTTC. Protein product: CASSGKTGGNYGYTF.

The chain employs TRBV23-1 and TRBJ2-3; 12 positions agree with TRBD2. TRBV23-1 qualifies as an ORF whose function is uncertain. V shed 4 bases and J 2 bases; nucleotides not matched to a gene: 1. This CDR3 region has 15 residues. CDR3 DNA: TGCGCCAGCAGTCGGACTAGCGGGAACACAGATACGCAGTATTTT. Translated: CASSRTSGNTDTQYF.

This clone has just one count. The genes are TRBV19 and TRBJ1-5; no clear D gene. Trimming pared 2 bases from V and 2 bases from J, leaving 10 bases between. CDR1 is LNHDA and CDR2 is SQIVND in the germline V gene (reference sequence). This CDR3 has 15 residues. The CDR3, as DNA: TGTGCCAGTAGTATACCCCCCTTAGGCAATCAGCCCCAGCATTTT. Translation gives CASSIPPLGNQPQHF.

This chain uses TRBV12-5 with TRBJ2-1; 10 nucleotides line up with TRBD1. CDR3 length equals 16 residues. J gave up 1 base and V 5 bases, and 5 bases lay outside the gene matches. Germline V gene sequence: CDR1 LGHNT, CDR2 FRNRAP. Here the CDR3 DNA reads TGTGCTAGTGGTCCTTCGGGACAGGGGTCCTACAATGAGCAGTTCTTC. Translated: CASGPSGQGSYNEQFF. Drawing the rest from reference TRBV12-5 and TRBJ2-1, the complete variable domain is DARVTQTPRHKVTEMGQEVTMRCQPILGHNTVFWYRQTMMQGLELLAYFRNRAPLDDSGMPKDRFSAEMPDATLATLKIQPSEPRDSAVYFCASGPSGQGSYNEQFFGPGTRLTVL.

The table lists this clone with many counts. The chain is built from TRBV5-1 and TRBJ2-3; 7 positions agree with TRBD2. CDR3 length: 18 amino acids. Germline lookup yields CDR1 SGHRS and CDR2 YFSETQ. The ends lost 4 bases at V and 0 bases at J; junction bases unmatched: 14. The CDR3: CASSRGLPITTSTDTQYF. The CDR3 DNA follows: TGCGCCAGCAGCCGGGGACTACCTATAACGACTAGCACAGATACGCAGTATTTT.

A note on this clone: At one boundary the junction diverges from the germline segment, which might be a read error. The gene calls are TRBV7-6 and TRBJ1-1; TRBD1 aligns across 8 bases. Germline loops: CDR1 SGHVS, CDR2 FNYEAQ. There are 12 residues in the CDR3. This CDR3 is CASSLGGDRLVF. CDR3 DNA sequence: TGTGCCAGCAGCTTGGGGGGGGACAGGTTGGTCTTT.

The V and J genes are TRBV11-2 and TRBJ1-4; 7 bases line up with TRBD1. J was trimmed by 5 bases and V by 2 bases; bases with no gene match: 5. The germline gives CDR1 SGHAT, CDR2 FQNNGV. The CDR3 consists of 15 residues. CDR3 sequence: CASSLPRDRNEKLFF. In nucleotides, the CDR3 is TGTGCCAGCAGCTTACCGCGGGACAGAAATGAAAAACTGTTTTTT.

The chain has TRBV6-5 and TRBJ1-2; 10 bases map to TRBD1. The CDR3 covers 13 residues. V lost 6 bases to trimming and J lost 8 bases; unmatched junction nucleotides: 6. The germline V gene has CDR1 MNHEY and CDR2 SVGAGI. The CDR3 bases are TGTGCCAGCAGGGAGACAGGGGGCAAAGGCTACACCTTC. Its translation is CASRETGGKGYTF.